The 10 T cell receptor beta chains reported below all come from one sample, sequenced in a study of blood T cells in healthy people across ages (dated by TCRdb to about 2015). Library creation used 5' RACE. The data were produced on an Illumina HiSeq 2500. The second PCR ran for about 7 to 11 cycles and used a J-beta primer mix along with a sample-barcoded 5' primer. TCRdb trimmed public reads at Q25 via fastp, called clones via MiXCR and kept in-frame beta chains. Rows matching on CDR3 protein sequence are summarized as one entry with the most common DNA and genes. Recorded for this sample are around 400,000 distinct CDR3 sequences; roughly half of them occurred a single time. In total, the top ten clones hold 51% of the sample. Material for sequencing was blood. The origin of the receptors is a man between 60 and 75 years old in good health.

The chain has TRBV6-2 or TRBV6-3 and TRBJ2-3; 8 bases match TRBD2. The length of the CDR3 is 17 residues. V dropped 6 bases and J dropped 4; count of bases not matched to a gene: 15. Germline CDR1 and CDR2: MNHEY and SVGEGT. This CDR3 reads CASSPRVSGNVADTQYF. CDR3 DNA: TGTGCCAGCAGCCCTAGGGTTAGCGGGAATGTGGCAGATACGCAGTATTTT.

This clonotype has only a few counts. This rearrangement joins TRBV20-1 to TRBJ2-1; 7 positions match TRBD1. This CDR3 has 15 residues. Germline loops: CDR1 DFQATT, CDR2 SNEGSKA (reference sequence). The V and J ends lost 5 bases and 7 bases, in that order; junction bases with no gene match: 14. The CDR3 loop reads CSAEGLVTGENEQFF. In DNA, the CDR3 is TGCAGTGCTGAGGGCCTCGTAACAGGGGAAAATGAGCAGTTCTTC.

The V gene is TRBV21-1, the J gene TRBJ1-2. TRBV21-1 is described as a pseudogene. This CDR3 is 14 amino acids long. The CDR3 spells CASSLATTNYGYTF. The CDR3 DNA follows: TGTGCCAGCAGCCTCGCCACGACTAACTATGGCTACACCTTC.

This clonotype was detected only a few times. J is TRBJ2-3 and V is TRBV6-1; D not certain. V lost 10 bases, J lost 0 bases, and 5 bases lay in between. The V gene's germline CDR1 is MNHNS and CDR2 SASEGT. The CDR3 contains 11 residues. This CDR3 reads CATASTDTQYF. The DNA of the CDR3 is TGTGCCACCGCGAGCACAGATACGCAGTATTTT.

This clonotype appeared a single time. The V and J genes are TRBV7-2 and TRBJ2-3, with 7 bases matching TRBD2. The CDR3 loop spans 14 amino acids. CDR1 and CDR2 (germline): SGHTA, FQGNSA. Trimming removed 6 bases from V and 3 bases from J; junction bases left unmatched: 6. CDR3 protein: CASSFGGLTDTQYF. CDR3 DNA sequence: TGTGCCAGCAGTTTCGGGGGGTTGACAGATACGCAGTATTTT.

V usage is TRBV7-9 and J usage is TRBJ2-7, with D hard to call. The CDR3 has 14 residues. With 5 bases removed from V and 3 bases from J, the gap between germline ends came to 14 bases. Germline CDR1 is SEHNR and CDR2 is FQNEAQ (reference sequence). In DNA form, the CDR3 reads TGTGCCAGCAGCGTAGATTACCTGATCTACGAGCAGTACTTC. Translating it yields CASSVDYLIYEQYF.

This clonotype was observed a few times. The chain has TRBV4-2 and TRBJ2-7; TRBD1 is a possible D gene (7 bases). The CDR3 covers 16 residues. Germline V gene sequence: CDR1 LGHNA, CDR2 YNFKEQ. V was trimmed by 4 bases and J by 7 bases, leaving 23 bases between them. CDR3 sequence reads: CASSPQGEASYNEQYF. For the CDR3, the DNA is TGTGCCAGCAGCCCGCAGGGGGAGGCTTCCTACAATGAGCAGTACTTC.

The chain links TRBV5-1 to TRBJ2-5; 10 nucleotides match TRBD2. The CDR3 is 14 amino acids. V lost 0 bases, J lost 13 bases, and 9 bases stayed unmatched. Germline V gives CDR1 SGHRS, CDR2 YFSETQ. The CDR3 region is CASSLDASGGNAYF. The DNA of the CDR3 is TGCGCCAGCAGCTTGGATGCTAGCGGGGGAAATGCGTACTTC.

This clonotype was counted only a few times. This chain joins TRBV6-6 and TRBJ2-1; tentatively, D is TRBD2 (5 bases). This CDR3 spans 14 amino acids. V shed 5 bases and J shed 10 bases, with 18 bases lying between them. CDR1 MNHNY and CDR2 SVGAGI come from the germline V gene (reference sequence). CDR3 DNA sequence: TGTGCCAGCAGTGACTACCCCCCTGCGGACGAGCAGTTCTTC. Translating it yields CASSDYPPADEQFF.

The chain employs TRBV5-1 and TRBJ2-3; 8 nucleotides agree with TRBD1. CDR3 size: 15 residues. The V gene end was trimmed by 4 bases and the J gene end by 10 bases; junction bases not matched to a gene: 14. Looked up from germline, CDR1 is SGHRS and CDR2 is YFSETQ. CDR3 sequence (DNA): TGCGCCAGCAGCAAACAGGGGGATCGTACAAATGCGCAGTATTTT. Translation gives CASSKQGDRTNAQYF. The entire variable domain, with the rest obtained from reference TRBV5-1 and TRBJ2-3, is as follows: KAGVTQTPRYLIKTRGQQVTLSCSPISGHRSVSWYQQTPGQGLQFLFEYFSETQRNKGNFPGRFSGRQFSNSRSEMNVSTLELGDSALYLCASSKQGDRTNAQYFGPGTRLTVL.